The 22 T cell receptor beta chains listed next were all sequenced from one sample in a study of regulatory T cells in long-lasting Graves disease. Arm-PCR with iRepertoire HTBI primers amplified the CDR3 regions for these TCR beta libraries. MiXCR, run by TCRdb on the multiplex PCR reads, gives a single entry per CDR3 protein. Counted here are 550,000 to 700,000 distinct CDR3 sequences, roughly 15% occurring once; the ten biggest clones make up 12%. The time point here: newly diagnosed GD, antithyroid drugs for less than 3 months. PBMC RNA served as the TCR library source. The data also belong to a second study, concerning T cells in Graves' hyperthyroidism and ophthalmopathy.

The sequenced sample was peripheral blood mononuclear cells (PBMCs), obtained at new diagnosis, from a patient treated with antithyroid drugs. The receptors were sampled from a man between 18 and 35 years old with Graves disease.

This clonotype was seen at least ten times. V is TRBV27 and J is TRBJ2-7, with TRBD2 identical over 9 bases. The trim removed 6 bases at V and 5 bases at J, leaving 8 bases unmatched. In germline, CDR1 is MNHEY, CDR2 SMNVEV (reference sequence). The CDR3 loop spans 14 amino acids. The CDR3 region has the DNA TGTGCCAGCAGATACGGGACTAGCTTCCACGAGCAGTACTTC. Residues: CASRYGTSFHEQYF.

This clonotype has a handful of counts. V and J are TRBV20-1 and TRBJ2-7; D unclear. Germline values: CDR1 DFQATT, CDR2 SNEGSKA (reference sequence). This CDR3 is 11 amino acids long. V was clipped by 6 bases and J by 6 bases, with 12 bases between them. The CDR3 region is CSALAATEQYF. In nucleotides, the CDR3 is TGCAGTGCCCTGGCAGCGACCGAGCAGTACTTC.

This chain connects TRBV7-9 to TRBJ2-2; either TRBD1 or TRBD2 may supply D (6 bases each). Trimming took 1 base from V and 4 from J, leaving 13 bases between them. CDR3 length equals 16 residues. Germline V gene lookup returns CDR1 SEHNR and CDR2 FQNEAQ (reference sequence). The CDR3 bases are TGTGCCAGCAGCTTAGTTCGGGGGCGCACCACCGGGGAGCTGTTTTTT. Translated, it gives CASSLVRGRTTGELFF.

This clonotype was counted at least ten times. The chain recombines TRBV28 with TRBJ2-7; 8 positions agree with TRBD2. Losses at the gene ends were 3 bases for V and 0 bases for J; bases not matched to a gene: 10. The CDR3 contains 17 residues. CDR1 and CDR2 (germline): MDHEN, SYDVKM. The CDR3: CASSFIGAGVRSYEQYF. The CDR3 nucleotides are TGTGCCAGCAGTTTTATTGGAGCGGGAGTCCGCTCCTACGAGCAGTACTTC.

This clonotype was observed a handful of times. The rearrangement links TRBV3-1 to TRBJ2-1; the match to TRBD2 covers 14 bases. The CDR3 spans 15 residues. J was trimmed by 9 bases and V by 3 bases; bases with no gene match: 4. Germline V gene lookup returns CDR1 LGHDT and CDR2 YNNKEL (reference sequence). The CDR3 protein is CASSHGLAGGIEQFF. CDR3 coding DNA: TGTGCCAGCAGCCATGGACTAGCGGGAGGAATTGAGCAGTTCTTC.

This clonotype was counted a few times. The chain couples TRBV20-1 to TRBJ2-3; perhaps TRBD2 as D (5 bases). The CDR3 runs 15 residues. V lost 5 bases to trimming and J lost 7 bases, with 22 bases between them. Germline V CDR1 and CDR2: DFQATT, SNEGSKA (reference sequence). This CDR3 is CSAHPDYQDLYTQYF. CDR3 coding DNA: TGCAGTGCTCATCCCGACTATCAGGACTTGTATACGCAGTATTTT.

The rearrangement uses TRBV4-2 and TRBJ2-7, with D unclear. The V gene's germline CDR1 is LGHNA and CDR2 YNFKEQ. V shed 3 bases and J shed 3 bases, with 15 bases lying between them. This CDR3 has 15 amino acids. This CDR3 reads CASSQSLLDHYEQYF. The CDR3 DNA sequence: TGTGCCAGCAGCCAGTCCCTGCTAGATCACTACGAGCAGTACTTC.

This clonotype was observed many times. The J gene is TRBJ1-1, the V gene TRBV6-1; D is unresolved. Germline CDR1 reads MNHNS; CDR2 reads SASEGT. V gave up 1 base and J gave up 3 bases, with 3 bases separating them. The CDR3 consists of 12 residues. In DNA, the CDR3 is TGTGCCAGCAGTGAAGGCTACACTGAAGCTTTCTTT. Amino acid sequence: CASSEGYTEAFF.

The rearrangement links TRBV18 to TRBJ2-1; 11 nucleotides match TRBD2. The CDR3 consists of 16 residues. V was pared by 3 bases and J by 2 bases, with 3 bases of the junction left unmatched. Germline CDR1 reads KGHSH; CDR2 reads LQKENI. The CDR3 sequence is CASSPVTSGAYNEQFF. Here the CDR3 DNA reads TGTGCCAGCTCACCCGTGACTAGCGGGGCCTACAATGAGCAGTTCTTC.

This clonotype has a count of ten or more. The V and J genes are TRBV18 and TRBJ1-1; D is ambiguous. The CDR3 is made up of 14 amino acids. Germline V gene lookup returns CDR1 KGHSH and CDR2 LQKENI. V was cut by 4 bases and J by 0 bases, with 9 bases left in between. The CDR3 coding sequence is TGTGCCAGCTCACAGGCGGATTTGAACACTGAAGCTTTCTTT. Translated, it gives CASSQADLNTEAFF. Complete variable domain (other parts from reference TRBV18 and TRBJ1-1): NAGVMQNPRHLVRRRGQEARLRCSPMKGHSHVYWYRQLPEEGLKFMVYLQKENIIDESGMPKERFSAEFPKEGPSILRIQQVVRGDSAAYFCASSQADLNTEAFFGQGTRLTVV.

This clonotype turned up a few times. J is TRBJ2-1 and V is TRBV20-1; 7 nucleotides match TRBD2. The CDR3 has 15 residues. Germline V gene data show CDR1 as DFQATT and CDR2 as SNEGSKA (reference sequence). Unmatched junction bases numbered 6, after V lost 1 base and J lost 3 bases. The CDR3 DNA reads as TGCAGTGCTAGAGCCGGGCGGGGGAGCTACAATGAGCAGTTCTTC. Its protein product is CSARAGRGSYNEQFF.

This clonotype has at least ten counts. The chain links TRBV20-1 to TRBJ2-3; 14 bases agree with TRBD2. This CDR3 contains 17 residues. Germline V gene sequence: CDR1 DFQATT, CDR2 SNEGSKA (reference sequence). V trimming: 5 bases; J trimming: 3 bases; junction bases outside the gene matches: 10. The CDR3 spells CSADTGLAGDLTDTQYF. The CDR3 nucleotides are TGCAGTGCTGATACGGGACTAGCGGGAGATTTGACAGATACGCAGTATTTT.

This clonotype was observed at least ten times. V is TRBV30 and J is TRBJ2-2; 7 bases are shared with TRBD1. The CDR3 is 14 residues long. The V gene's germline CDR1 is GTSNPN and CDR2 SVGIG (reference sequence). V gave up 3 bases and J gave up 6 bases; unmatched junction bases: 7. DNA of the CDR3: TGTGCCTGGAGGGATACAGGGGCAGCCGGGGAGCTGTTTTTT. Protein: CAWRDTGAAGELFF. Full variable domain (rest looked up from reference TRBV30 and TRBJ2-2): SQTIHQWPATLVQPVGSPLSLECTVEGTSNPNLYWYRQAAGRGLQLLFYSVGIGQISSEVPQNLSASRPQDRQFILSSKKLLLSDSGFYLCAWRDTGAAGELFFGEGSRLTVL.

This clonotype showed up many times. V is TRBV20-1 and J is TRBJ2-7, with a possible D match to TRBD2 (5 bases). V lost 5 bases and J 2 bases, leaving 13 bases between the germline ends. The germline V gene encodes CDR1 DFQATT and CDR2 SNEGSKA (reference sequence). The CDR3 has 13 residues. The DNA of the CDR3 is TGCAGTGCTTTTAGTAATAGCGCCTACGAGCAGTACTTC. As protein: CSAFSNSAYEQYF.

This clonotype was seen at least ten times. This rearrangement joins TRBV20-1 to TRBJ2-1; TRBD2 aligns across 11 bases. J lost 5 bases, V lost 5 bases, and 8 bases had no gene match. Per the germline V gene, CDR1 is DFQATT and CDR2 is SNEGSKA (reference sequence). The CDR3 is made up of 15 amino acids. CDR3 protein: CSASIPGLADNEQFF. The CDR3 coding sequence is TGCAGTGCTTCGATACCGGGACTAGCGGACAATGAGCAGTTCTTC.

This clonotype came up many times. The chain links TRBV18 to TRBJ2-7; D not certain. Germline CDR1 is KGHSH and CDR2 is LQKENI. The CDR3 extends over 11 amino acids. V dropped 3 bases and J dropped 6 bases, with 6 bases sitting between them. The CDR3 coding sequence is TGTGCCAGCTCACCCAATTCCGAGCAGTACTTC. Translation: CASSPNSEQYF. The full variable domain, in which reference TRBV18 and TRBJ2-7 provide the parts outside the CDR3, is NAGVMQNPRHLVRRRGQEARLRCSPMKGHSHVYWYRQLPEEGLKFMVYLQKENIIDESGMPKERFSAEFPKEGPSILRIQQVVRGDSAAYFCASSPNSEQYFGPGTRLTVT.

There are a few counts of this clonotype. V gene TRBV27 combines with J gene TRBJ2-7; 9 bases are shared with TRBD2. Per the germline V gene, CDR1 is MNHEY and CDR2 is SMNVEV (reference sequence). V gave up 2 bases and J gave up 4 bases; unmatched junction bases: 18. This CDR3 region has 19 residues. CDR3 loop: CASSLSGGLANEVHYEQYF. The CDR3 nucleotides are TGTGCCAGCAGTTTAAGCGGGGGACTAGCCAATGAAGTGCATTACGAGCAGTACTTC.

In nucleotides, the CDR3 is TGCGCCAGCAGCTTCTCCACAGGGGCCTCACAAGAGACCCAGTACTTC. Translating gives CASSFSTGASQETQYF. J is TRBJ2-5 and V is TRBV5-1, with 7 bases matching TRBD1. Germline V gene lookup returns CDR1 SGHRS and CDR2 YFSETQ. V trimming: 2 bases; J trimming: 2 bases; junction bases outside the gene matches: 9. This CDR3 is 16 amino acids long.

This clonotype was seen only a few times. V usage is TRBV28 and J usage is TRBJ1-5; tentative D call: TRBD1 (6 bases). Germline V gene lookup returns CDR1 MDHEN and CDR2 SYDVKM. The CDR3 has 15 amino acids. With 3 bases removed from V and 7 bases from J, the gap between germline ends came to 16 bases. The CDR3 sequence is CASSFGYRVGQPQHF. CDR3 in DNA: TGTGCCAGCAGTTTTGGTTACAGGGTAGGACAGCCCCAGCATTTT.

The chain employs TRBV9 and TRBJ2-5; perhaps TRBD2 as D (5 bases). Trimming removed 0 bases from V and 0 bases from J, with 6 bases in between. Germline V gene lookup returns CDR1 SGDLS and CDR2 YYNGEE. CDR3 length: 14 amino acids. DNA for the CDR3: TGTGCCAGCAGCGTAGCGGGAAACCAAGAGACCCAGTACTTC. Its protein is CASSVAGNQETQYF.

This chain links TRBV12-3 or TRBV12-4 with TRBJ2-6; TRBD1 matches 7 bases. This CDR3 spans 20 amino acids. V was clipped by 5 bases and J by 4 bases; unmatched bases: 20. The CDR3 loop reads CASSLRLSGTASFGANVLTF. The CDR3 nucleotides read TGTGCCAGCAGTCTTAGGCTATCCGGGACAGCTTCGTTCGGGGCCAACGTCCTGACTTTC.

V gene TRBV28 combines with J gene TRBJ1-3; 8 bases match TRBD1. The CDR3 is 16 residues long. CDR1 is MDHEN and CDR2 is SYDVKM in the germline V gene. V lost 4 bases and J lost 0; bases outside the gene matches: 5. For the CDR3, the DNA is TGTGCCAGCAGTTCGGGACAGGCGTTCTCTGGAAACACCATATATTTT. This sequence encodes CASSSGQAFSGNTIYF.